The rows below give T cell receptor beta chains drawn from one sample of a study of T-cell reconstitution after alpha-beta-depleted transplantation in children. TCRdb recomputed calls from the PCR reads with MiXCR, one row per CDR3 protein. This sample carries over 45,000 distinct CDR3 sequences, 5% to 6.5% of them seen once, and the ten largest clones take over 25%. The sequencing used PBMCs, mostly from graft donor cells, collected 60 days after TCRalphabeta/CD19-depleted stem cell transplant. These TCRs come from a female patient aged 2-10 years who had a stem cell transplant for aplastic anemia, so the T cells may come from the graft donor. Each CDR3 is given with its conserved first and last residue. D genes are given only for firm matches. Clone sizes are given selectively: once, few, many, or a class where the clone is expanded.

size	V	D	J	DNA	CDR3
-	TRBV2	TRBD2	TRBJ2-1	TGTGCCAGCAGTTATCCGGGACTAGCGGGAAGGACCTACAATGAGCAGTTCTTC	CASSYPGLAGRTYNEQFF
many	TRBV12-3/TRBV12-4	-	TRBJ1-5	TGTGCCAGCAGTTTAGCTGAGGATCAGCCCCAGCATTTT	CASSLAEDQPQHF
many	TRBV5-1	-	TRBJ2-1	TGCGCCAGCAGCTTGACTAGCTCCCGCTCCTACAATGAGCAGTTCTTC	CASSLTSSRSYNEQFF
many	TRBV9	-	TRBJ1-1	TGTGCCAGCAGCCCCATTAATACCACTGAAGCTTTCTTT	CASSPINTTEAFF
many	TRBV12-3/TRBV12-4	-	TRBJ2-7	TGTGCCAGCCGGGACAACTCCTACGAGCAGTACTTC	CASRDNSYEQYF
many	TRBV20-1	-	TRBJ1-1	TGCAGTGCTAGAAGGTCACCGGGCACCGACACTGAAGCTTTCTTT	CSARRSPGTDTEAFF
many	TRBV20-1	-	TRBJ2-5	TGCAGTGCCTCCAACATTGACAGGTCCCGAAACTTC	CSASNIDRSRNF
medium-sized	TRBV7-9	-	TRBJ2-5	TGTGCCAGCAGCTTAGAAGGGAGAAGAGAGACCCAGTACTTC	CASSLEGRRETQYF
many	TRBV7-2	TRBD2	TRBJ2-1	TGTGCCAGCAGCGCGACTAGCGGGAGTTACAATGAGCAGTTCTTC	CASSATSGSYNEQFF
-	TRBV5-1	-	TRBJ2-5	TGCGCCAGCAGCTTAAGGACCGACTACGGGGAGACCCAGTACTTC	CASSLRTDYGETQYF
many	TRBV27	-	TRBJ2-5	TGTGCCAGCAGCGGGACTGTACAAGAGACCCAGTACTTC	CASSGTVQETQYF
many	TRBV16	TRBD1	TRBJ1-5	TGTGCCAGCAGCCCAGCCGGGACAGCATATCAGCCCCAGCATTTT	CASSPAGTAYQPQHF
many	TRBV11-2	-	TRBJ2-7	TGTGCCAGCAGCCCCAGTGTAAAGGGGAGGTCCTACGAGCAGTACTTC	CASSPSVKGRSYEQYF
many	TRBV5-1	-	TRBJ2-1	TGCGCCAGCAGCTTGTCTTCCGGGGGGCCCTACAATGAGCAGTTCTTC	CASSLSSGGPYNEQFF
many	TRBV30	-	TRBJ2-5	TGTGCCTGGAATTCCTTTGGAGGGGAGACCCAGTACTTC	CAWNSFGGETQYF
-	TRBV7-6	-	TRBJ2-5	TGTGCCAGCAGCTTGGACTCGACCGAGGCCCTTAGGGAGACCCAGTACTTC	CASSLDSTEALRETQYF
many	TRBV6-5	-	TRBJ2-7	TGTGCCAGCAGTTACTCGAAACAGCGCGAGCAGTACTTC	CASSYSKQREQYF
many	TRBV5-1	TRBD2	TRBJ2-1	TGCGCCAGCTATGCCCGGGACTACGACAATGAGCAGTTCTTC	CASYARDYDNEQFF
few	TRBV28	-	TRBJ1-3	TGTGCCAGCAGTCTCGCCTGGGGATCCGGAAACACCATATATTTT	CASSLAWGSGNTIYF
few	TRBV5-1	-	TRBJ1-3	TGCGCCAGCAGCTTGGTTGGGGGGAACGGAAACACCATATATTTT	CASSLVGGNGNTIYF
many	TRBV6-2/TRBV6-3	-	TRBJ2-1	TGTGCCAGCAGGCCTAACGTTAGACTCCCGAGCTCCTACAATGAGCAGTTCTTC	CASRPNVRLPSSYNEQFF
many	TRBV15	-	TRBJ2-5	TGTGCCACCAGCATAGGGGGGGACCAAGAGACCCAGTACTTC	CATSIGGDQETQYF
many	TRBV5-1	TRBD1	TRBJ2-1	TGCGCCAGCAGCGACTCCAGGGGGCTCGACTACAATGAGCAGTTCTTC	CASSDSRGLDYNEQFF
many	TRBV6-6	TRBD1	TRBJ2-5	TGTGCCAGCAGCCCGGACAGGGGAGGGACCCAGTACTTC	CASSPDRGGTQYF
many	TRBV6-5	TRBD2	TRBJ2-1	TGTGCCAGCAGTCCGAATGGACTAGCGGGAGGCGAGCAGTTCTTC	CASSPNGLAGGEQFF
many	TRBV11-2	TRBD1	TRBJ2-7	TGTGCCAGCAGTTTGACAGGGGGAGGCGAGCAGTACTTC	CASSLTGGGEQYF
many	TRBV20-1	-	TRBJ2-7	TGCAGTGCTAGCCCCGGGACCGAGCAGTACTTC	CSASPGTEQYF
-	TRBV27	-	TRBJ2-1	TGTGCCAGCAGTCTCCAGGGTAAGGGGTACAATGAGCAGTTCTTC	CASSLQGKGYNEQFF
many	TRBV12-3/TRBV12-4	TRBD2	TRBJ2-1	TGTGCCAGCAGATCTAGCGGACTCTCCTACAATGAGCAGTTCTTC	CASRSSGLSYNEQFF
many	TRBV7-3	TRBD2	TRBJ2-1	TGTGCCAGCAGCCGCAGATCGGGACTAGAAGAAGGTGAGCAGTTCTTC	CASSRRSGLEEGEQFF
many	TRBV5-1	TRBD2	TRBJ2-1	TGCGCCAGCAGACCGACGGGGGGCTCCTACAATGAGCAGTTCTTC	CASRPTGGSYNEQFF
-	TRBV18	-	TRBJ1-3	TGTGCCAGCTCACCAAGGGGTAGCTCTGGAAACACCATATATTTT	CASSPRGSSGNTIYF
many	TRBV20-1	TRBD2	TRBJ2-3	TGCAGTGCTCTCTGGGGCGGGAGGGCCACAGATACGCAGTATTTT	CSALWGGRATDTQYF